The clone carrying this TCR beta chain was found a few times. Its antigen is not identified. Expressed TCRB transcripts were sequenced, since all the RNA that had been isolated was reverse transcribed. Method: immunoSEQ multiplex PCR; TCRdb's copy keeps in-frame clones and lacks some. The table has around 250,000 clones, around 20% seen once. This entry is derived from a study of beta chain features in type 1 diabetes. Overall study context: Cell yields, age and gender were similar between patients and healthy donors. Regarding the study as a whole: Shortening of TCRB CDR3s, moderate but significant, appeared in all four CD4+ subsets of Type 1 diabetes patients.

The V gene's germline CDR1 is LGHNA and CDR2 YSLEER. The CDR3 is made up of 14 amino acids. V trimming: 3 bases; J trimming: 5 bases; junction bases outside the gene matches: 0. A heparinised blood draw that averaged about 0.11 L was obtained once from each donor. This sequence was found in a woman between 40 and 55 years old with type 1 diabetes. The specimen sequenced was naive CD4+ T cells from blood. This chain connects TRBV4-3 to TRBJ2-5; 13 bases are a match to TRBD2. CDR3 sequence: CASSQGLAGETQYF. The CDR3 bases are TGCGCCAGCAGCCAGGGACTAGCGGGGGAGACCCAGTACTTC.